These 15 T cell receptor beta chains came from one sample sequenced in a study of shared clonotypes between healthy human individuals. Here immunoSEQ multiplex PCR was the method, and the copy in TCRdb shows in-frame clones only, minus some. This repertoire shows fewer than 850,000 clones, 72% found once; its top ten account for less than 2%. Material: memory CD4+ T cells sorted from blood. Subset noted: CD45RA-negative fraction. These receptor sequences come from a woman aged 25 to 45 in good health.

The chain is built from TRBV6-1 and TRBJ2-3; either TRBD1 or TRBD2 may supply D (5 bases each). V shed 3 bases and J shed 8 bases, with 15 bases lying between them. The CDR3 consists of 14 residues. Germline lookup yields CDR1 MNHNS and CDR2 SASEGT. The chain's CDR3 is CASSDGTPGVTQYF. CDR3 DNA: TGTGCCAGCAGTGATGGGACCCCTGGAGTTACGCAGTATTTT.

The rearrangement joins TRBV2 to TRBJ2-7; D unresolved. Trimming removed 3 bases at V and 2 bases at J, with 8 bases between. Germline-derived CDR1 and CDR2 are SNHLY and FYNNEI. The length of the CDR3 is 13 residues. CDR3 protein: CASSEPGAYEQYF. The CDR3 nucleotides read TGTGCCAGCAGTGAGCCCGGAGCCTACGAGCAGTACTTC.

The chain carries TRBV27 and TRBJ1-2, with 7 nucleotides matching TRBD1. V lost 5 bases, J lost 4 bases, and 4 bases stayed unmatched. Germline V gives CDR1 MNHEY, CDR2 SMNVEV (reference sequence). The CDR3 is made up of 13 amino acids. The CDR3 sequence is CASSPGTVYGYTF. In nucleotides, the CDR3 is TGTGCCAGCAGTCCGGGGACAGTCTATGGCTACACCTTC.

The V gene is TRBV28, the J gene TRBJ2-1; tentative D call: TRBD1 (5 bases). Trimming took 5 bases from V and 0 from J, leaving 11 bases between them. The germline CDR1 and CDR2 sequences are MDHEN and SYDVKM. The CDR3 runs to 15 residues. The CDR3 here is CASSEQVSSYNEQFF. CDR3 nucleotides: TGTGCCAGCAGTGAACAGGTGAGCTCCTACAATGAGCAGTTCTTC.

The chain has TRBV4-1 and TRBJ1-3; D gene uncertain. This CDR3 region has 18 residues. Germline CDR1 and CDR2: MGHRA and YSYEKL. Trimming took off 4 bases at V and 0 bases at J, with 19 bases between the two ends. The CDR3 loop is CASSLRFLGTSSGNTIYF. The CDR3 DNA is TGCGCCAGCAGCCTCAGATTTCTAGGTACGTCCTCTGGAAACACCATATATTTT.

This clone has a handful of counts. The rearrangement joins TRBV5-6 to TRBJ2-5; D gene uncertain. Germline V gives CDR1 SGHDT, CDR2 YYEEEE. The CDR3 has 11 residues. Between the trimmed V and J ends, which lost 2 bases and 4 bases, there was a span of 3 bases. The CDR3 region is CASSFGETQYF. Here the CDR3 DNA reads TGTGCCAGCAGCTTCGGAGAGACCCAGTACTTC.

V usage is TRBV5-1 and J usage is TRBJ1-5; maybe TRBD1 (5 bases). Looked up from germline, CDR1 is SGHRS and CDR2 is YFSETQ. V lost 2 bases to trimming and J lost 9 bases, with 24 bases between them. CDR3 length equals 17 residues. The CDR3 region is CASSLNLSRDGERPQHF. The CDR3 nucleotides read TGCGCCAGCAGCTTAAACCTAAGTCGGGACGGGGAAAGGCCCCAGCATTTT.

The sample holds many counts of this clone. The chain recombines TRBV5-6 with TRBJ2-7; unclear D gene. From germline, CDR1 is SGHDT and CDR2 YYEEEE. Trimming left V 4 bases short and J 5 bases short, with 10 bases between. The CDR3 loop spans 12 amino acids. CDR3 nucleotide sequence: TGTGCCAGCAGCACCGAACCCCACGAGCAGTACTTC. Translating gives CASSTEPHEQYF.

This rearrangement joins TRBV28 to TRBJ2-7; 10 positions agree with TRBD1. V dropped 4 bases and J dropped 0; count of bases not matched to a gene: 0. CDR1 and CDR2 from the germline V gene are MDHEN and SYDVKM. This CDR3 comprises 14 residues. The CDR3 loop is CASSWTGGSYEQYF. CDR3 coding DNA: TGTGCCAGCAGTTGGACAGGGGGCTCCTACGAGCAGTACTTC.

This clone was counted between two and nine times. The V and J genes are TRBV30 and TRBJ1-5; no definite D call. The length of the CDR3 is 13 residues. The V end was cut by 1 base, the J end by 4 bases, with 8 bases between. Germline V gene sequence: CDR1 GTSNPN, CDR2 SVGIG (reference sequence). CDR3 loop: CAWSGTVNQPQHF. The DNA for the CDR3 is TGTGCCTGGAGTGGGACGGTGAATCAGCCCCAGCATTTT. Full variable domain (missing parts from reference TRBV30 and TRBJ1-5): SQTIHQWPATLVQPVGSPLSLECTVEGTSNPNLYWYRQAAGRGLQLLFYSVGIGQISSEVPQNLSASRPQDRQFILSSKKLLLSDSGFYLCAWSGTVNQPQHFGDGTRLSIL.

This clone was seen a handful of times. DNA for the CDR3: TGTGCCAGCAGTTTAAGGCGGGAGGGCTTTCGATTCGAGCAGTACTTC. Translation: CASSLRREGFRFEQYF. V is TRBV27 and J is TRBJ2-7, with TRBD2 identical over 9 bases. The CDR3 is made up of 16 amino acids. The V gene end was trimmed by 2 bases and the J gene end by 6 bases; junction bases not matched to a gene: 11. Per germline, CDR1 MNHEY and CDR2 SMNVEV (reference sequence).

This CDR3 reads CASSLGSLWNTGELFF. CDR3 in DNA: TGTGCCAGCAGCTTAGGTAGCCTCTGGAACACCGGGGAGCTGTTTTTT. The J gene is TRBJ2-2, the V gene TRBV13; no definite D call. From germline, CDR1 is PRHDT and CDR2 FYEKMQ (reference sequence). The CDR3 sequence is 16 residues long. Trimming stripped 0 bases from V and 1 base from J, with 9 bases between.

The chain links TRBV11-2 to TRBJ2-5; tentatively, D is TRBD1 (6 bases). With the DNA end fitting TRBJ2-7 better, the J assignment may be wrong. The length of the CDR3 is 13 residues. The germline CDR1 and CDR2 sequences are SGHAT and FQNNGV. CDR3 in DNA: TGTGCCAGCAGCTCGGACAGCCTGGGCGAGCAGTACTTC. Amino acids: CASSSDSLGEQYF.

The V gene is TRBV18, the J gene TRBJ2-7, with 7 nucleotides matching TRBD1. Germline-derived CDR1 and CDR2 are KGHSH and LQKENI. J was trimmed by 0 bases and V by 7 bases; bases with no gene match: 6. The CDR3 runs 14 residues. CDR3 DNA: TGTGCCAGCTTCCCCGGGACAGACTCCTACGAGCAGTACTTC. The encoded protein is CASFPGTDSYEQYF.

This clone was counted only a few times. The chain employs TRBV28 and TRBJ1-1, with D tentatively TRBD1 (5 bases). The CDR3 has 15 residues. Trimming shortened V by 3 bases and J by 4 bases, and 15 bases separated the two germline ends. CDR1 and CDR2 from the germline V gene are MDHEN and SYDVKM. The CDR3 spells CASSLGGRDGTEAFF. The CDR3 DNA is TGTGCCAGCAGTTTGGGGGGTCGGGACGGCACTGAAGCTTTCTTT. The complete variable domain, with remaining parts taken from reference TRBV28 and TRBJ1-1, reads DVKVTQSSRYLVKRTGEKVFLECVQDMDHENMFWYRQDPGLGLRLIYFSYDVKMKEKGDIPEGYSVSREKKERFSLILESASTNQTSMYLCASSLGGRDGTEAFFGQGTRLTVV.